Each of the 30 T cell receptor beta chains below was sequenced from the same sample in a study of blood T cell repertoires in COVID-19. Only in-frame clones appear in the TCRdb table, and some are missing; sequencing was by immunoSEQ multiplex PCR. The sample holds 45,000 to 65,000 clones, about 83% seen once. The specimen sequenced was peripheral blood. These receptors were collected from a man in his forties with acute or convalescent COVID-19.

The chain recombines TRBV11-2 with TRBJ1-1, with D hard to call. CDR1 is SGHAT and CDR2 is FQNNGV in the germline V gene. The CDR3 spans 13 residues. Trimming cost V 3 bases and J 1 base, with 6 bases left between them. In DNA form, the CDR3 reads TGTGCCAGCAGCTTCAGCGGGAACACTGAAGCTTTCTTT. Its protein is CASSFSGNTEAFF.

Remarks on this clone: The sample holds other DNA sequences that translate to the same CDR3. This rearrangement joins TRBV7-2 to TRBJ1-2; D unclear. V was cut by 2 bases and J by 2 bases, with 6 bases left in between. This CDR3 region has 13 residues. CDR1 SGHTA and CDR2 FQGNSA come from the germline V gene. CDR3 loop: CASSLTENYGYTF. The CDR3 region has the DNA TGTGCCAGCAGCTTAACAGAGAACTATGGCTACACCTTC.

Comment on this clone: A read error may account for a junction end that differs from germline. The chain carries TRBV24-1 and TRBJ1-5; weak D call: TRBD1 (6 bases). CDR1 is KGHDR, CDR2 SFDVKD, per germline. This CDR3 comprises 15 residues. The CDR3 reads CAPSEGGVGGKPQHF. The CDR3 DNA follows: TGTGCCCCCAGTGAGGGGGGGGTTGGGGGAAAGCCCCAGCATTTT.

This clone was seen a few times. V and J are TRBV6-6 and TRBJ1-5; 9 bases match TRBD1. This CDR3 is built from 16 residues. Trimming at V came to 2 bases and at J to 3 bases, leaving 5 bases not matched to a gene. CDR1 MNHNY and CDR2 SVGAGI come from the germline V gene (reference sequence). CDR3 region: CASSYQGQGLNQPQHF. The CDR3 DNA reads as TGTGCCAGCAGTTACCAGGGACAGGGACTCAATCAGCCCCAGCATTTT.

This chain joins TRBV4-2 and TRBJ1-2; no clear D. The germline gives CDR1 LGHNA, CDR2 YNFKEQ. The CDR3 extends over 14 amino acids. V lost 0 bases and J lost 6, with 11 bases in between. CDR3 amino acids: CASSQDFSVHGYTF. The CDR3 bases are TGTGCCAGCAGCCAAGATTTTTCAGTCCATGGCTACACCTTC.

V and J are TRBV19 and TRBJ1-2; D ambiguous. CDR1 and CDR2 (germline): LNHDA, SQIVND (reference sequence). V was trimmed by 5 bases and J by 3 bases, leaving 22 bases between them. The CDR3 length is 17 residues. Here the CDR3 reads CASSPNWGGLSDYGYTF. CDR3 in DNA: TGTGCCAGTAGTCCCAACTGGGGAGGCCTCTCGGACTATGGCTACACCTTC.

The V gene is TRBV25-1, the J gene TRBJ1-2, with D perhaps matching TRBD1 (6 bases). The ends were cut back, 2 bases at V and 4 bases at J, with 8 bases in the middle. The CDR3 consists of 13 residues. In germline, CDR1 is MGHDK, CDR2 SYGVNS. The CDR3 DNA is TGTGCCAGCAGTGAACGGGGGGCCTATGGCTACACCTTC. It specifies CASSERGAYGYTF.

The chain joins TRBV30 to TRBJ1-6; D remains ambiguous. The CDR3 sequence is 16 residues long. The germline V gene has CDR1 GTSNPN and CDR2 SVGIG (reference sequence). Trimming left V 1 base short and J 3 bases short, with 13 bases between. The DNA for the CDR3 is TGTGCCTGGAGTGCCCGAGAGGTTTTCTATAATTCACCCCTCCACTTT. As protein: CAWSAREVFYNSPLHF.

This chain links TRBV24-1 with TRBJ2-1; D uncertain. V shed 5 bases and J shed 3 bases, with 10 bases lying between them. The CDR3 runs to 14 residues. Germline-derived CDR1 and CDR2 are KGHDR and SFDVKD. In DNA, the CDR3 is TGTGCCACCAGTGGGCCCGCAGGCTACAATGAGCAGTTCTTC. Amino acids: CATSGPAGYNEQFF.

The rearrangement joins TRBV18 to TRBJ1-2, with TRBD1 matching 11 bases. The J segment lost 7 bases and the V segment lost 3 bases, leaving 4 bases of the junction unmatched. This CDR3 is built from 14 residues. CDR1 and CDR2 (germline): KGHSH, LQKENI. The CDR3 DNA follows: TGTGCCAGCTCACCCACCGGGACAGGGGGTGGCTACACCTTC. Amino acids: CASSPTGTGGGYTF.

The rearrangement links TRBV27 to TRBJ2-1, with TRBD2 identical over 13 bases. Germline CDR1 MNHEY, CDR2 SMNVEV (reference sequence). The V segment lost 10 bases and the J segment 4 bases; nucleotides outside the gene matches: 7. This CDR3 spans 15 amino acids. The CDR3 region is CATGTSGDGYNEQFF. The CDR3 DNA is TGTGCCACTGGGACTAGCGGGGATGGGTACAATGAGCAGTTCTTC.

In this sample, this clone is medium-sized. V gene TRBV11-2 combines with J gene TRBJ1-3; no reliable D call. Trimming shortened V by 5 bases and J by 2 bases, and 16 bases separated the two germline ends. This CDR3 spans 16 amino acids. The V gene's germline CDR1 is SGHAT and CDR2 FQNNGV. The CDR3 is CASSPAILLAGNTIYF. The CDR3 DNA is TGTGCCAGCAGCCCTGCGATACTTCTGGCTGGAAACACCATATATTTT.

The gene calls are TRBV19 and TRBJ2-1, with 11 bases fitting TRBD1. Germline lookup yields CDR1 LNHDA and CDR2 SQIVND (reference sequence). V dropped 6 bases and J dropped 9; count of bases not matched to a gene: 7. CDR3 length: 14 residues. The CDR3 region is CASSPDRGRSEQFF. In nucleotides, the CDR3 is TGTGCCAGTAGCCCGGACAGGGGGCGCAGTGAGCAGTTCTTC.

The chain is built from TRBV11-2 and TRBJ1-4; TRBD1 might be the D (5 bases). Germline V gene data show CDR1 as SGHAT and CDR2 as FQNNGV. This CDR3 contains 15 residues. The germline V and J ends were trimmed by 4 bases and 3 bases, with 12 bases remaining between them. In DNA, the CDR3 is TGTGCCAGCAGCTCCTTGGGGGGGGCTAATGAAAAACTGTTTTTT. Its translation is CASSSLGGANEKLFF.

This clone has a handful of counts. The chain employs TRBV27 and TRBJ2-1; 15 positions match TRBD2. The junction had 4 bases not matched to a gene; V was cut back by 5 bases and J by 5 bases. This CDR3 region has 16 residues. Per germline, CDR1 MNHEY and CDR2 SMNVEV (reference sequence). The DNA of the CDR3 is TGTGCCAGCAGTATACGGACTAGCGGGGGGGACAATGAGCAGTTCTTC. Amino acids: CASSIRTSGGDNEQFF.

The chain is built from TRBV29-1 and TRBJ2-1; TRBD2 agrees at 9 bases. The germline V gene encodes CDR1 SQVTM and CDR2 ANQGSEA. The J segment lost 7 bases and the V segment lost 1 base, leaving 8 bases of the junction unmatched. The CDR3 consists of 15 residues. The CDR3 DNA follows: TGCAGCGTTGAAGTCCCGACTAGCGGTCTTAATGAGCAGTTCTTC. This translates into CSVEVPTSGLNEQFF.

This clone has a handful of counts. The chain links TRBV7-2 to TRBJ2-3, with 9 bases lining up with TRBD2. With 6 bases clipped from V and 8 bases from J, the junction kept 9 bases outside the gene matches. There are 14 residues in the CDR3. Germline V CDR1 and CDR2: SGHTA, FQGNSA. The CDR3 sequence is CASSRQTRGGTQYF. The CDR3 DNA is TGTGCCAGCAGTCGACAGACGCGGGGGGGTACGCAGTATTTT. Full variable domain (outside the CDR3, taken from reference TRBV7-2 and TRBJ2-3): GAGVSQSPSNKVTEKGKDVELRCDPISGHTALYWYRQSLGQGLEFLIYFQGNSAPDKSGLPSDRFSAERTGGSVSTLTIQRTQQEDSAVYLCASSRQTRGGTQYFGPGTRLTVL.

V is TRBV24-1 and J is TRBJ2-1; 8 bases align to TRBD2. The trim removed 4 bases at V and 7 bases at J, leaving 14 bases unmatched. This CDR3 has 17 residues. Germline loops: CDR1 KGHDR, CDR2 SFDVKD. The CDR3 here is CATSDPLRSGTLNEQFF. As DNA, the CDR3 is TGTGCCACCAGTGACCCCCTTCGTAGCGGGACCTTAAATGAGCAGTTCTTC.

This chain connects TRBV5-4 to TRBJ2-2; D possibly corresponds to TRBD1 (5 bases). This CDR3 region has 16 residues. V was shortened by 0 bases and J by 5 bases, with 14 bases between the two germline ends. Germline V CDR1 and CDR2: SGHNT, YYREEE (reference sequence). CDR3 sequence reads: CASSLEGARQTGELFF. In DNA form, the CDR3 reads TGTGCCAGCAGCTTGGAAGGGGCCCGTCAGACCGGGGAGCTGTTTTTT.

This chain joins TRBV18 and TRBJ1-6; TRBD1 matches 7 bases. V lost 2 bases to trimming and J lost 9 bases; unmatched junction nucleotides: 4. The CDR3 contains 14 residues. Germline values: CDR1 KGHSH, CDR2 LQKENI. CDR3 in DNA: TGTGCCAGCTCACCAGACAGGGAAAGTTCACCCCTCCACTTT. It is translated as CASSPDRESSPLHF.

The chain combines TRBV25-1 with TRBJ2-3; D is unresolved. V lost 4 bases and J 5 bases, leaving 7 bases between the germline ends. The CDR3 consists of 12 residues. CDR1 is MGHDK and CDR2 is SYGVNS in the germline V gene. CDR3 coding DNA: TGTGCCAGCAGTGGACTCATAGATACGCAGTATTTT. Its translation: CASSGLIDTQYF.

V and J are TRBV7-2 and TRBJ1-1; D gene unclear. Per germline, CDR1 SGHTA and CDR2 FQGNSA. V lost 3 bases and J lost 0, with 8 bases in between. This CDR3 is built from 14 residues. CDR3 DNA: TGTGCCAGCAGCTTCGGACTCCTGAACACTGAAGCTTTCTTT. This translates into CASSFGLLNTEAFF.

J is TRBJ2-7 and V is TRBV6-6; weak D call: TRBD1 (5 bases). The CDR3 runs 14 residues. The germline V gene encodes CDR1 MNHNY and CDR2 SVGAGI (reference sequence). V was cut by 0 bases and J by 2 bases, with 8 bases left in between. DNA for the CDR3: TGTGCCAGCAGTTACTCTGACAGAGCCTACGAGCAGTACTTC. Translation: CASSYSDRAYEQYF.

The chain uses TRBV10-1 and TRBJ1-6; tentative D call: TRBD1 (6 bases). Germline V CDR1 and CDR2: WNHNN, SYGVQD (reference sequence). CDR3 length: 13 amino acids. Trimming removed 4 bases at V and 7 bases at J, with 8 bases between. The CDR3 loop reads CASSVDRNSPLHF. DNA of the CDR3: TGCGCCAGCAGTGTGGACAGAAATTCACCCCTCCACTTT.

This chain uses TRBV14 with TRBJ2-1; 9 bases match TRBD2. The ends lost 0 bases at V and 5 bases at J; junction bases unmatched: 17. Germline V gene data show CDR1 as SGHDN and CDR2 as FVKESK. The CDR3 runs to 20 residues. The CDR3 sequence is CASSQDGNLAGKPLNNEQFF. The CDR3 DNA sequence: TGTGCCAGCAGCCAAGATGGGAACCTAGCGGGGAAACCTTTGAACAATGAGCAGTTCTTC.

CDR3 sequence reads: CAWSGQQYTEAFF. CDR3 sequence (DNA): TGTGCCTGGAGTGGACAGCAATACACTGAAGCTTTCTTT. The rearrangement joins TRBV30 to TRBJ1-1, with D perhaps TRBD1 (5 bases). This CDR3 has 13 amino acids. Germline values: CDR1 GTSNPN, CDR2 SVGIG (reference sequence). V lost 1 base, J lost 3 bases, and 9 bases lay in between.

This clone was counted a few times. The rearrangement uses TRBV5-5 and TRBJ1-2, with 8 positions matching TRBD1. Germline CDR1 SGHKS, CDR2 YYEKEE (reference sequence). The CDR3 covers 15 residues. Trimming took 0 bases from V and 8 from J; bases not matched to a gene: 9. CDR3 in amino acids: CASSLGAGGLWGYTF. Written as DNA, the CDR3 is TGTGCCAGCAGCTTGGGGGCAGGGGGCTTATGGGGCTACACCTTC.

V and J are TRBV5-8 and TRBJ2-7; D may be TRBD2 (6 bases). The CDR3 consists of 15 residues. V lost 0 bases and J 6 bases, leaving 16 bases between the germline ends. Germline V gives CDR1 SGHTS, CDR2 YDEGEE. The CDR3 DNA is TGTGCCAGCAGCTTGGGGGAGACTAGTAGGCTCGAGCAGTACGTC. Residues: CASSLGETSRLEQYV.

This chain links TRBV28 with TRBJ1-5; D uncertain. V lost 3 bases and J lost 9, with 9 bases in between. This CDR3 has 12 amino acids. Looked up from germline, CDR1 is MDHEN and CDR2 is SYDVKM. In DNA, the CDR3 is TGTGCCAGCAGTTTCTCTACCGGGCCCCAGCATTTT. Protein product: CASSFSTGPQHF.

V and J are TRBV9 and TRBJ2-3; tentatively, D is TRBD2 (6 bases). CDR1 is SGDLS, CDR2 YYNGEE, per germline. Trimming left V 3 bases short and J 6 bases short, with 11 bases between. This CDR3 is 13 amino acids long. CDR3 nucleotides: TGTGCCAGCAGCGGAGTTAGCGGCGATACGCAGTATTTT. Translating gives CASSGVSGDTQYF.